The 4 T cell receptor beta chains reported below all come from one sample, sequenced in a study of blood T cell repertoires in COVID-19. Clones were sequenced by immunoSEQ multiplex PCR, and TCRdb holds only the in-frame ones, with some missing. Of roughly 180,000 clones listed, 82% are singletons. Sequencing was performed on PBMCs or T cells enriched from blood (not recorded which). The receptors shown here come from a man aged 55 to 70 who had recovered from COVID-19.

The rearrangement links TRBV11-2 to TRBJ1-1, with a tentative D call TRBD1 (6 bases). Germline assignment: CDR1 SGHAT and CDR2 FQNNGV. The V gene lost 5 bases and the J gene lost 11 bases, with 21 bases spanning the gap. The CDR3 length is 14 residues. The CDR3 region has the DNA TGTGCCAGCAGCCCAGTGGTCCTGACAGGTGACGCTTTCTTT. This translates into CASSPVVLTGDAFF.

The gene calls are TRBV3-1 (or the pseudogene TRBV3-2) and TRBJ1-4; 8 bases fit TRBD1. V shed 5 bases and J 8 bases; nucleotides not matched to a gene: 7. Germline V gene lookup returns CDR1 LGHDT and CDR2 YNNKEL (reference sequence). CDR3 length: 14 residues. CDR3 sequence (DNA): TGTGCCAGCAGCACCCACAGGGGGATCGAAAAACTGTTTTTT. It translates to CASSTHRGIEKLFF.

This clone was picked up one time. The J gene is TRBJ2-1, the V gene TRBV27, with D possibly matching TRBD2 (6 bases). Trimming left V 6 bases short and J 2 bases short, with 8 bases between. Germline values: CDR1 MNHEY, CDR2 SMNVEV (reference sequence). The CDR3 contains 13 residues. The CDR3 sequence is CASSGSPYNEQFF. The CDR3 nucleotides are TGTGCCAGCAGCGGGAGTCCCTACAATGAGCAGTTCTTC.

This clone was seen only once. This sequence joins TRBV7-3 and TRBJ2-5; 11 positions match TRBD2. Germline V gives CDR1 SGHTA, CDR2 FQGTGA. V dropped 5 bases and J dropped 3; count of bases not matched to a gene: 5. The CDR3 runs 15 residues. The CDR3 sequence is CASSGPGLAEETQYF. The CDR3 coding sequence is TGTGCCAGCAGCGGCCCGGGACTAGCGGAAGAGACCCAGTACTTC. Supplemented by reference TRBV7-3 and TRBJ2-5, the full variable domain reads GAGVSQTPSNKVTEKGKYVELRCDPISGHTALYWYRQSLGQGPEFLIYFQGTGAADDSGLPNDRFFAVRPEGSVSTLKIQRTERGDSAVYLCASSGPGLAEETQYFGPGTRLLVL.